This TCR beta chain comes out of a study of T cells in Graves' hyperthyroidism and ophthalmopathy. Study information: The blood sample was taken at first diagnosis, before treatment began. General study points: Blood also carried most thyroid clonotypes expanded above 0.001.

The CDR3 totals 13 residues. Deletions cut 3 bases from V and 7 bases from J, with 13 bases between. Germline CDR1 reads GTSNPN; CDR2 reads SVGIG (reference sequence). Those with hyperthyroidism were 18 to 65 years old, newly diagnosed, and ill for under 2 months. Thyroid ultrasound and orbital computed tomography, with clinical symptoms and serum thyroxine and TRAb, informed diagnoses. This clonotype was recorded many times. Its antigen is as yet unknown. RNA transcripts yielded amplified TCR beta CDR3 regions. TCR CDR3 underwent first-round RT-PCR with the HTBI primer set. One entry per CDR3 protein results from TCRdb running MiXCR on the multiplex PCR reads. The repertoire consists of 110,000 to 150,000 distinct CDR3 sequences, with around 20% occurring once and the leading ten covering about 67%.

This receptor was taken from a woman between 50 and 59 years old with Graves' hyperthyroidism that later progressed to Graves' ophthalmopathy. Source material: blood. This chain connects TRBV30 to TRBJ2-1, with D possibly TRBD2 on 6 matching bases. The CDR3 DNA reads TGTGCCTGGAGGGGGGTAGCGGCGAATGAGCAGTTCTTC. Protein product: CAWRGVAANEQFF.